This is a list of T cell receptor beta chains from one sample in a study of cytomegalovirus exposure and HLA in healthy donors. The data were produced by immunoSEQ multiplex PCR, yet TCRdb's version contains in-frame clones alone and is incomplete. The data contain 300,000 or so clones, approximately 84% of them singletons. Specimen: PBMCs. These receptor sequences come from a woman aged 40 to 49 in good health and CMV-seropositive. CDR3s include the opening cysteine and the closing phenylalanine or tryptophan. D genes are given only for firm matches. Where a row states a size, it is once, few, many or the class of an expanded clone; other rows omit it.

>-|TRBJ2-6|-|TRBV5-6
CASSPRGSSGANVLTF
TGTGCCAGCAGCCCCCGGGGATCCTCTGGGGCCAACGTCCTGACTTTC
>-|TRBJ2-7|TRBD2|TRBV7-2
CASRSLAVYEQYF
TGTGCCAGCAGGTCACTAGCGGTTTACGAGCAGTACTTC
>once|TRBJ2-1|-|TRBV6-5
CASSSAGNEQFF
TGTGCCAGCAGCAGTGCGGGCAATGAGCAGTTCTTC
>-|TRBJ1-4|TRBD1|TRBV28
CASSPQGRREKLFF
TGTGCCAGCAGCCCACAGGGGCGGCGGGAAAAACTGTTTTTT
>-|TRBJ2-7|TRBD1|TRBV25-1
CASRGQGSYEQYF
TGTGCCAGCAGGGGACAGGGGAGTTACGAGCAGTACTTC
>-|TRBJ1-5|TRBD1|TRBV5-6
CASSLWGQDQPQHF
TGTGCCAGCAGCTTGTGGGGACAGGATCAGCCCCAGCATTTT
>once|TRBJ1-6|TRBD1|TRBV11-2
CASSIRQGPASPLHF
TGTGCCAGCAGCATCCGACAGGGGCCGGCGTCACCCCTCCACTTT
>-|TRBJ2-1|TRBD2|TRBV10-3
CAISGEAGGVGEQFF
TGTGCCATCAGTGGTGAAGCGGGAGGGGTCGGTGAGCAGTTCTTC
>-|TRBJ2-2|-|TRBV19
CASTRSSGNTGELFF
TGTGCCAGTACTCGGAGTAGCGGCAACACCGGGGAGCTGTTTTTT
>few|TRBJ2-7|TRBD2|TRBV4-2
CASSQSLAGVNSYEQYF
TGTGCCAGCAGCCAAAGTCTAGCGGGAGTGAACTCCTACGAGCAGTACTTC
>-|TRBJ1-1|-|TRBV30
CAWSTNRDTEAFF
TGTGCCTGGAGCACAAACAGGGACACTGAAGCTTTCTTT
>-|TRBJ1-2|TRBD1|TRBV2
CASSLQGVYGYTF
TGTGCCAGCAGTCTACAGGGGGTCTATGGCTACACCTTC
>once|TRBJ2-3|-|TRBV30
CAWSKDRNTDTQYF
TGTGCCTGGAGTAAAGACAGAAACACAGATACGCAGTATTTT
>-|TRBJ1-1|-|TRBV28
CASLRRGEGTEAFF
TGTGCCAGCCTCCGAAGGGGGGAGGGCACTGAAGCTTTCTTT
>-|TRBJ1-6|-|TRBV12-2
CASRLAKGSFYNSPLHF
TGTGCAAGTCGCTTAGCTAAAGGGAGTTTCTATAATTCACCCCTCCACTTT
>-|TRBJ2-7|-|TRBV19
CASSSVLYYEQYF
TGTGCCAGTAGTTCTGTTCTTTACTACGAGCAGTACTTC
>-|TRBJ2-7|TRBD2|TRBV27
CASSFSGATYEQYF
TGTGCCAGCAGTTTTAGCGGGGCGACCTACGAGCAGTACTTC
>-|TRBJ2-2|-|TRBV6-5
CASSTGNTGELFF
TGTGCCAGCAGCACGGGGAACACCGGGGAGCTGTTTTTT
>-|TRBJ1-3|-|TRBV7-3
CASSLGTWPGNTIYF
TGTGCCAGCAGCTTAGGGACATGGCCTGGAAACACCATATATTTT
>-|TRBJ2-3|TRBD1|TRBV11-2
CASSLVTGSYDTQYF
TGTGCCAGCAGCTTAGTGACAGGGTCCTACGATACGCAGTATTTT
>-|TRBJ2-7|TRBD2|TRBV28
CASSLGPGLAGVSYEQYF
TGTGCCAGCAGTTTGGGGCCGGGACTAGCGGGAGTGTCCTACGAGCAGTACTTC
>few|TRBJ1-4|TRBD1|TRBV25-1
CASRRQGTNEKLFF
TGTGCCAGCAGAAGACAGGGAACTAATGAAAAACTGTTTTTT
>few|TRBJ2-7|TRBD2|TRBV7-2
CASSLGGLAGGYEQYF
TGTGCCAGCAGCTTGGGGGGACTAGCGGGAGGGTACGAGCAGTACTTC
>once|TRBJ2-7|-|TRBV5-6
CASSLGAGPEQYF
TGTGCCAGCAGCTTGGGGGCAGGGCCCGAGCAGTACTTC
>-|TRBJ1-4|-|TRBV7-8
CASSDSGAPAEKLFF
TGTGCCAGCAGTGACTCAGGGGCTCCGGCTGAAAAACTGTTTTTT
>-|TRBJ1-5|-|TRBV7-8
CASSPHEGNQPQHF
TGTGCCAGCAGCCCCCACGAGGGCAATCAGCCCCAGCATTTT
>once|TRBJ2-7|-|TRBV6-1
CASSVETNYEQYF
TGTGCCAGCAGTGTAGAAACCAACTACGAGCAGTACTTC
>-|TRBJ1-1|-|TRBV4-2
CASSQDGTSNTEAFF
TGTGCCAGCAGCCAAGACGGGACAAGTAACACTGAAGCTTTCTTT
>-|TRBJ2-7|TRBD2|TRBV28
CASSMGLAPSYEQYF
TGTGCCAGCAGCATGGGACTAGCGCCCTCCTACGAGCAGTACTTC
>-|TRBJ2-7|TRBD2|TRBV6-5
CASSYSSGTSMDEQYF
TGTGCCAGCAGTTACTCCTCCGGGACTAGCATGGACGAGCAGTACTTC
>-|TRBJ1-2|-|TRBV9
CASSVFVGGSYGYTF
TGTGCCAGCAGCGTATTTGTGGGGGGTAGCTATGGCTACACCTTC
>once|TRBJ2-7|TRBD1|TRBV28
CASSLDRGAYEQYF
TGTGCCAGCAGTTTAGACAGGGGGGCGTACGAGCAGTACTTC
>-|TRBJ2-7|TRBD1|TRBV6-5
CASSPGTGSTYEQYF
TGTGCCAGCAGTCCCGGGACAGGGAGTACCTACGAGCAGTACTTC
>-|TRBJ1-2|TRBD1|TRBV5-1
CASSPSPTGGYGYTF
TGCGCCAGTTCTCCCTCCCCGACAGGGGGCTATGGCTACACCTTC
>-|TRBJ1-2|-|TRBV30
CAWSWGPQIWDGYTF
TGTGCCTGGAGCTGGGGCCCTCAGATCTGGGATGGCTACACCTTC
>-|TRBJ1-1|-|TRBV6-5
CASSTNKNTEAFF
TGTGCCAGCAGTACAAACAAGAACACTGAAGCTTTCTTT
>few|TRBJ2-4|TRBD1|TRBV11-2
CASSFQGVQNIQYF
TGTGCCAGCAGCTTTCAGGGGGTCCAAAACATTCAGTACTTC
>-|TRBJ2-7|TRBD2|TRBV28
CASSFLAGGYEQYF
TGTGCCAGCAGTTTCCTAGCGGGAGGTTACGAGCAGTACTTC
>-|TRBJ2-7|-|TRBV7-9
CSSSLEVREQYF
TGTTCCAGCAGCTTGGAGGTTCGCGAGCAGTACTTC
>-|TRBJ2-1|-|TRBV5-1
CASSLRDTYNEQFF
TGCGCCAGCAGCTTGCGAGACACCTACAATGAGCAGTTCTTC
>once|TRBJ2-1|-|TRBV2
CASSVYSRGSEQFF
TGTGCCAGCAGTGTCTACTCTCGGGGTAGTGAGCAGTTCTTC
>-|TRBJ1-3|-|TRBV13
CASSPAGDAGNTIYF
TGTGCCAGCAGCCCCGCGGGGGATGCTGGAAACACCATATATTTT
>-|TRBJ2-5|TRBD2|TRBV27
CASSLSGRKQTQYF
TGTGCCAGCAGTTTGAGCGGGAGGAAGCAGACCCAGTACTTC
>once|TRBJ1-2|-|TRBV7-9
CSSSPQMIALYGYTF
TGTTCCAGCAGCCCACAGATGATCGCACTCTATGGCTACACCTTC
>few|TRBJ2-7|-|TRBV18
CASSPPDTPAYEQYF
TGTGCCAGCTCACCACCGGACACCCCCGCCTACGAGCAGTACTTC
>-|TRBJ2-3|TRBD1|TRBV28
CASSNRGQTDTQYF
TGTGCCAGCAGCAACAGGGGGCAGACAGATACGCAGTATTTT
>-|TRBJ1-4|-|TRBV7-9
CSSSLGTTEKLFF
TGTTCCAGCAGCTTGGGGACAACGGAAAAACTGTTTTTT
>-|TRBJ2-7|TRBD2|TRBV11-3
CASSPSGTYEQYF
TGTGCCAGCAGCCCTAGCGGGACCTACGAGCAGTACTTC
>-|TRBJ1-5|TRBD1|TRBV19
CASSPGQGTSNQPQHF
TGTGCCAGTAGCCCCGGACAGGGGACCTCCAATCAGCCCCAGCATTTT
>-|TRBJ1-5|-|TRBV6-1
CASSAQLTSNQPQHF
TGTGCCAGCAGTGCTCAGTTAACCAGCAATCAGCCCCAGCATTTT
>-|TRBJ1-2|-|TRBV6-1
CASKDKGPYGYTF
TGTGCCAGCAAGGACAAAGGACCGTATGGCTACACCTTC
>-|TRBJ2-7|-|TRBV5-6
CASSSDFFSYEQYF
TGTGCCAGCAGCTCCGACTTCTTCTCCTACGAGCAGTACTTC
>-|TRBJ1-2|TRBD1|TRBV7-6
CASSLGQGEDYTF
TGTGCCAGCAGCTTAGGACAGGGAGAAGACTACACCTTC
>-|TRBJ2-2|TRBD2|TRBV4-1
CASSQDAPGSGRVYTGELFF
TGCGCCAGCAGCCAAGATGCCCCTGGGAGCGGGAGGGTTTACACCGGGGAGCTGTTTTTT
>-|TRBJ1-5|TRBD1|TRBV28
CASSPGQDSREPQHF
TGTGCCAGCAGTCCGGGACAGGATTCCCGGGAGCCCCAGCATTTT
>-|TRBJ2-5|TRBD2|TRBV2
CASSEGGTGRGETQYF
TGTGCCAGCAGTGAAGGAGGGACTGGGAGGGGAGAGACCCAGTACTTC
>-|TRBJ1-1|-|TRBV28
CASSSPDWRGNTEAFF
TGTGCCAGCAGTTCCCCCGACTGGCGGGGGAACACTGAAGCTTTCTTT
>-|TRBJ2-6|-|TRBV4-1
CASSQDPQGSGANVLTF
TGCGCCAGCAGCCAAGATCCGCAGGGCTCTGGGGCCAACGTCCTGACTTTC
>-|TRBJ2-7|TRBD2|TRBV4-3
CASSQGRSGSRGEQYF
TGCGCCAGCAGCCAAGGACGGAGCGGGAGTAGAGGCGAGCAGTACTTC